The source of this T cell receptor beta chain is a study of blood T cell repertoires in COVID-19. Study overall: The United States, Italy and Spain were the sources of the acute and convalescent COVID-19 samples. T cells, B-cell-depleted T cells, or PBMCs provided the cDNA or gDNA that served as material.

The germline V gene encodes CDR1 LGHNT and CDR2 FRNRAP. Trimming at V came to 1 base and at J to 4 bases, leaving 8 bases not matched to a gene. This CDR3 comprises 17 residues. Original processing notes: Amplification of reference gene primers was used by the study to estimate nucleated cell counts. TCRdb's table, derived via immunoSEQ multiplex PCR, lists solely in-frame clones and lacks some. For V, J and clone size, that table is used; D and trimming come from the DNA. The top ten hold 1.8% of the sample, which has more than 95,000 clones, just over 90% seen once. The sequenced sample consisted of peripheral blood. The J gene is TRBJ2-5, the V gene TRBV12-5; 11 bases fit TRBD1. The receptor's source is a human donor with active COVID-19. The donor label of this sample is uncertain. CDR3 bases: TGTGCTAGTGGTTTGGGGACCGGGACAGGGGGTTTAGAGACCCAGTACTTC. Amino acids: CASGLGTGTGGLETQYF.